The sequence of this T cell receptor (beta chain) was determined in a study of response to subunit inactivated influenza vaccine. This clonotype appeared a few times. The antigen is undetermined. The study, taken as a whole, reports: A suggestion made by the authors is that each seasonal influenza vaccination recruits few new T cells.

With 2 bases clipped from V and 4 bases from J, the junction kept 12 bases outside the gene matches. The CDR3 sequence is 17 residues long. Germline V gives CDR1 SEHNR, CDR2 FQNEAQ (reference sequence). Via MiXCR, TCRdb re-called the RT-PCR reads, giving one row per CDR3 protein. This table has 550,000 to 800,000 distinct CDR3 sequences, approximately 15% appearing once. The source is a man aged 45-65 years who received an inactivated influenza vaccine. This chain uses TRBV7-9 with TRBJ2-3, with 7 bases fitting TRBD2. Sequences were derived from PBMCs from blood, sampled 14 to 15 days before vaccination. CDR3 amino acids: CASSLSLGGYLADTQYF. The CDR3 nucleotides are TGTGCCAGCAGCTTAAGCCTCGGGGGGTATCTCGCAGATACGCAGTATTTT.